The rows below give T cell receptor beta chains drawn from one sample of a study of regulatory T cells in long-lasting Graves disease. TCRdb re-called the multiplex PCR reads through MiXCR, storing one row per CDR3 protein. Among more than 450,000 distinct CDR3 sequences listed, 15% to 20% were seen once. These data were likewise used in another study, on T cells in Graves' hyperthyroidism and ophthalmopathy.

This specimen consisted of peripheral blood mononuclear cells (PBMCs), obtained at new diagnosis, from a patient treated with antithyroid drugs. The source is a man aged 40-49 years with Graves disease. The CDR3 runs from the conserved cysteine through the conserved F or W. D genes are given only for firm matches. Size is omitted from some rows. Given values are once, few, many or a class for expanded clones.

v_gene: TRBV19
abundance: many
j_gene: TRBJ1-1
d_gene: -
CDR3aa: CASSGKGGTEAFF
CDR3nt: TGTGCCAGTAGTGGCAAAGGTGGGACTGAAGCTTTCTTT

v_gene: TRBV14
abundance: few
j_gene: TRBJ2-1
d_gene: -
CDR3aa: CASSQDPYSGQYNEQFF
CDR3nt: TGTGCCAGCAGCCAAGATCCCTATAGCGGTCAATACAATGAGCAGTTCTTC

v_gene: TRBV30
abundance: many
j_gene: TRBJ2-1
d_gene: TRBD1
CDR3aa: CALRDSSYNEQFF
CDR3nt: TGTGCCTTACGGGACAGCTCCTACAATGAGCAGTTCTTC

v_gene: TRBV20-1
abundance: many
j_gene: TRBJ2-7
d_gene: TRBD2
CDR3aa: CSAREPSGRYEQYF
CDR3nt: TGCAGTGCTAGAGAACCTAGCGGGAGGTACGAGCAGTACTTC

v_gene: TRBV6-2/TRBV6-3
abundance: many
j_gene: TRBJ2-5
d_gene: TRBD2
CDR3aa: CASKLLLAGGVETQYF
CDR3nt: TGTGCCAGCAAGCTTCTATTAGCGGGAGGTGTGGAGACCCAGTACTTC

v_gene: TRBV5-1
abundance: many
j_gene: TRBJ2-7
d_gene: -
CDR3aa: CASREGAPYEQYF
CDR3nt: TGCGCCAGCAGGGAAGGGGCCCCCTACGAGCAGTACTTC

v_gene: TRBV15
abundance: -
j_gene: TRBJ2-5
d_gene: -
CDR3aa: CAVSQGLETQYF
CDR3nt: TGTGCCGTATCCCAGGGTCTAGAGACCCAGTACTTC

v_gene: TRBV7-6
abundance: many
j_gene: TRBJ2-7
d_gene: TRBD1
CDR3aa: CASSPGTGVDEQYF
CDR3nt: TGTGCCAGCAGCCCCGGGACAGGGGTAGACGAGCAGTACTTC

v_gene: TRBV6-2/TRBV6-3
abundance: few
j_gene: TRBJ1-1
d_gene: -
CDR3aa: CASSDTVNTEAFF
CDR3nt: TGTGCCAGCAGTGACACAGTGAACACTGAAGCTTTCTTT

v_gene: TRBV20-1
abundance: few
j_gene: TRBJ2-1
d_gene: -
CDR3aa: CSARGSSGVYNEQFF
CDR3nt: TGCAGTGCTAGAGGAAGTAGCGGAGTATACAATGAGCAGTTCTTC

v_gene: TRBV5-1
abundance: -
j_gene: TRBJ1-1
d_gene: -
CDR3aa: CASSFPGAYTEAFF
CDR3nt: TGCGCCAGCAGCTTCCCGGGGGCGTACACTGAAGCTTTCTTT

v_gene: TRBV5-1
abundance: -
j_gene: TRBJ1-5
d_gene: -
CDR3aa: CASSLEGSDTQHF
CDR3nt: TGCGCCAGCAGCTTGGAGGGGTCAGATACGCAGCATTTT

v_gene: TRBV19
abundance: -
j_gene: TRBJ2-5
d_gene: TRBD2
CDR3aa: CASSTLAGQETQYF
CDR3nt: TGTGCCAGTAGTACACTAGCGGGACAAGAGACCCAGTACTTC

v_gene: TRBV2
abundance: many
j_gene: TRBJ2-7
d_gene: -
CDR3aa: CASSTDIHLGEQYF
CDR3nt: TGTGCCAGCAGTACTGACATCCACCTGGGGGAGCAGTACTTC

v_gene: TRBV3-1
abundance: many
j_gene: TRBJ2-5
d_gene: TRBD2
CDR3aa: CASSQDPGGAETQYF
CDR3nt: TGTGCCAGCAGCCAAGACCCGGGAGGAGCCGAGACCCAGTACTTC

v_gene: TRBV7-8
abundance: many
j_gene: TRBJ2-7
d_gene: TRBD2
CDR3aa: CASSFEREGVYEQYF
CDR3nt: TGTGCCAGCAGCTTCGAGCGGGAGGGCGTTTACGAGCAGTACTTC

v_gene: TRBV6-1
abundance: many
j_gene: TRBJ2-1
d_gene: TRBD1
CDR3aa: CASRTTGENEQFF
CDR3nt: TGTGCCAGCAGAACGACAGGGGAGAATGAGCAGTTCTTC

v_gene: TRBV28
abundance: -
j_gene: TRBJ1-2
d_gene: -
CDR3aa: CASKGGADYGYTF
CDR3nt: TGTGCCAGCAAAGGCGGAGCCGACTATGGCTACACCTTC

v_gene: TRBV2
abundance: many
j_gene: TRBJ1-2
d_gene: TRBD1
CDR3aa: CASSARGQGNGYTF
CDR3nt: TGTGCCAGCAGTGCTCGGGGACAGGGGAATGGCTACACCTTC

v_gene: TRBV7-9
abundance: many
j_gene: TRBJ2-3
d_gene: TRBD2
CDR3aa: CASSLSSGSPTDTQYF
CDR3nt: TGTGCCAGCAGCTTGTCTAGCGGGAGCCCCACAGATACGCAGTATTTT

v_gene: TRBV7-3
abundance: many
j_gene: TRBJ2-1
d_gene: -
CDR3aa: CASSLLRSSYNEQFF
CDR3nt: TGTGCCAGCAGCTTATTACGGAGCTCCTACAATGAGCAGTTCTTC

v_gene: TRBV4-1
abundance: -
j_gene: TRBJ2-7
d_gene: TRBD1
CDR3aa: CASSQAGQGSYEQYF
CDR3nt: TGCGCCAGCAGCCAAGCGGGACAGGGTTCCTACGAGCAGTACTTC

v_gene: TRBV29-1
abundance: -
j_gene: TRBJ1-1
d_gene: TRBD1
CDR3aa: CSVWPTGAMNTEAFF
CDR3nt: TGCAGCGTTTGGCCTACAGGGGCGATGAACACTGAAGCTTTCTTT

v_gene: TRBV6-1
abundance: -
j_gene: TRBJ2-7
d_gene: TRBD2
CDR3aa: CASAQTASSGSYEQYF
CDR3nt: TGTGCCAGCGCCCAAACGGCCTCTAGCGGGAGTTACGAGCAGTACTTC

v_gene: TRBV9
abundance: many
j_gene: TRBJ2-1
d_gene: -
CDR3aa: CASSVGSGRGGNEQFF
CDR3nt: TGTGCCAGCAGCGTAGGCTCGGGCAGGGGAGGCAATGAGCAGTTCTTC

v_gene: TRBV19
abundance: many
j_gene: TRBJ2-6
d_gene: -
CDR3aa: CASSIGGGSGANVLTF
CDR3nt: TGTGCCAGTAGTATCGGGGGCGGGTCTGGGGCCAACGTCCTGACTTTC

v_gene: TRBV4-1
abundance: few
j_gene: TRBJ2-7
d_gene: -
CDR3aa: CASSQVGGLEQYF
CDR3nt: TGCGCCAGCAGCCAAGTTGGGGGCCTGGAGCAGTACTTC

v_gene: TRBV28
abundance: many
j_gene: TRBJ1-3
d_gene: -
CDR3aa: CASREDSFSGNTIYF
CDR3nt: TGTGCCAGCAGAGAGGACAGTTTCTCTGGAAACACCATATATTTT

v_gene: TRBV28
abundance: few
j_gene: TRBJ2-7
d_gene: -
CDR3aa: CASGTHYEQYF
CDR3nt: TGTGCCAGCGGGACGCACTACGAGCAGTACTTC